A single T cell receptor beta chain is shown here with its context. Its antigen is currently unknown. The data derive from a study of T cell repertoires in cytomegalovirus infection. Study-wide context: It was the public TCR beta signatures that indicated both CMV infection and matching HLA type. The study's findings and limits: Carriers of CMV plus the relevant HLA were identified by cumulative public TCR beta family frequency. Predominance within the ex vivo response was attributable to HLA-C-restricted CMV-specific TCR beta clonotypes.

CDR3 length: 14 amino acids. Trimming cost V 1 base and J 2 bases; bases outside gene matches: 0. CDR1 is SQVTM and CDR2 is ANQGSEA in the germline V gene. In TCRdb, the reads were re-called with MiXCR into one record per CDR3 protein. The sample lists nearly 550,000 distinct CDR3 sequences, approximately 16% occurring once. The sequenced material came from CD8+ T cells from PBMCs. This clonotype originated in a human donor in good health (CMV status not recorded). Some clones in this sample may be carry-over from other donors' samples. The chain is built from TRBV29-1 and TRBJ2-7; 12 bases align to TRBD2. The CDR3 nucleotides read TGCAGCGTTGAAGGGACTAGCGGGACCTACGAGCAGTACTTC. It translates to CSVEGTSGTYEQYF.